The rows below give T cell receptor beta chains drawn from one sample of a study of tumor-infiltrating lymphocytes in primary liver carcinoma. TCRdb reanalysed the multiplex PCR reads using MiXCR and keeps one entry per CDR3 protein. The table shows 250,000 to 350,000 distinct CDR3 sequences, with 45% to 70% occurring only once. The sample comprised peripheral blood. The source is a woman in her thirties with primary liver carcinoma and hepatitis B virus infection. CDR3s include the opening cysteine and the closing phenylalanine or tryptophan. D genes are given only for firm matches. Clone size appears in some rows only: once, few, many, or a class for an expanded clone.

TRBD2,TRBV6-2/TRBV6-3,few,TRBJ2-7,CASSRSGRPEQYF,TGTGCCAGCAGTCGGAGCGGGAGGCCCGAGCAGTACTTC
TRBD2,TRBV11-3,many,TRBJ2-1,CASSLVKPGLARGEQFF,TGTGCCAGCAGCTTAGTTAAACCGGGACTAGCGCGAGGGGAGCAGTTCTTC
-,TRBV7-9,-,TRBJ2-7,CASSPSLGGYEQYF,TGTGCCAGCAGCCCCAGCTTAGGGGGCTACGAGCAGTACTTC
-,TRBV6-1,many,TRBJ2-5,CASSSGGGRETQYF,TGTGCCAGCAGTTCAGGCGGTGGACGGGAGACCCAGTACTTC
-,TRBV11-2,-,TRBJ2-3,CVSSPGGSRNTDTQYF,TGTGTCAGTAGCCCCGGGGGTAGCAGAAACACAGATACGCAGTATTTT
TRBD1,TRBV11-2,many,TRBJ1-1,CASSWGQGNTEAFF,TGTGCCAGCAGCTGGGGACAGGGGAACACTGAAGCTTTCTTT
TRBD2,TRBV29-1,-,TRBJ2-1,CSFAGTSGRDDNEQFF,TGCAGCTTCGCCGGGACTAGCGGGAGAGATGACAATGAGCAGTTCTTC
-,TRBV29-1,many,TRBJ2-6,CSASTQGTGANVLTF,TGCAGCGCGAGCACGCAGGGCACTGGGGCCAACGTCCTGACTTTC
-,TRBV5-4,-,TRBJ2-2,CASAGPANTGELFF,TGTGCCAGCGCCGGGCCTGCGAACACCGGGGAGCTGTTTTTT
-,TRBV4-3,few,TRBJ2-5,CASSQILEETQYF,TGCGCCAGCAGCCAGATTCTTGAAGAGACCCAGTACTTC
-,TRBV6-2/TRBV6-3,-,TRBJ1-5,CASSIKRSSNQPQHF,TGTGCCAGCAGTATCAAGCGGTCTAGCAATCAGCCCCAGCATTTT
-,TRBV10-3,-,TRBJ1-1,CAISEQVGGVTEAFF,TGTGCCATCAGTGAGCAGGTAGGTGGGGTAACTGAAGCTTTCTTT
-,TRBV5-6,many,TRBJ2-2,CASSQVGVNTGELFF,TGTGCCAGCAGTCAGGTCGGGGTCAACACCGGGGAGCTGTTTTTT
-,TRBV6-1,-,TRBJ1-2,CASSEHLTVNYGYTF,TGTGCCAGCAGTGAACACCTAACAGTTAACTATGGCTACACCTTC
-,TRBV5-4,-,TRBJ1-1,CASMEGAPGTEAFF,TGTGCCAGCATGGAAGGGGCTCCGGGCACTGAAGCTTTCTTT
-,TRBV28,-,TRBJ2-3,CASSLGTITDTQYF,TGTGCCAGCAGTTTAGGGACAATCACAGATACGCAGTATTTT
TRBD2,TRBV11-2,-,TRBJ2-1,CASSLGSAAGAVIEQFF,TGTGCCAGCAGCTTAGGGTCAGCAGCGGGAGCGGTCATTGAGCAGTTCTTC
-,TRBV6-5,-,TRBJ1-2,CASSYDPPVDYGYTF,TGTGCCAGCAGTTACGATCCTCCTGTAGACTATGGCTACACCTTC
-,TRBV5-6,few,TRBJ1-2,CASSFRADTYGYTF,TGTGCCAGCAGCTTTCGGGCCGACACCTATGGCTACACCTTC
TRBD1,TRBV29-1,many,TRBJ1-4,CSVAPGGNEKLFF,TGCAGCGTTGCTCCAGGGGGCAATGAAAAACTGTTTTTT
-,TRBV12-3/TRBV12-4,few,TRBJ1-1,CASGLVEVAFF,TGTGCCAGCGGCCTTGTGGAGGTAGCTTTCTTT
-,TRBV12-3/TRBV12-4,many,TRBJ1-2,CASVHIRTMGYTF,TGTGCCAGCGTACATATAAGGACCATGGGCTACACCTTC
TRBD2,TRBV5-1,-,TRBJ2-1,CANSGASGRGNEQFF,TGCGCCAACAGTGGGGCTAGCGGGAGGGGCAATGAGCAGTTCTTC
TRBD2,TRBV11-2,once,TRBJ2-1,CASSFSGREYNEQFF,TGTGCCAGCAGCTTCAGCGGGAGGGAATACAATGAACAGTTCTTC
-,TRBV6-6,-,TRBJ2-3,CANSYERSTDTQYF,TGTGCCAACAGTTACGAAAGGAGCACAGATACGCAGTATTTT
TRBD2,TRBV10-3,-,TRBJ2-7,CAILSGSAGVHYF,TGTGCCATCCTTAGCGGGAGCGCCGGGGTGCATTACTTC
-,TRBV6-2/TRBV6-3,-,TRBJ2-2,CVSSYGRAENTGELFF,TGTGTCAGCAGTTATGGGCGAGCGGAGAACACCGGGGAGCTGTTTTTT
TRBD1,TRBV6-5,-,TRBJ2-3,CASSKGAHSSTDTQYF,TGTGCCAGCAGTAAGGGGGCCCACTCTAGCACAGATACGCAGTATTTT
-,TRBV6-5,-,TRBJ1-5,CAGSSLQGSNQPQHF,TGTGCCGGCAGCTCCCTCCAGGGAAGCAATCAGCCCCAGCATTTT
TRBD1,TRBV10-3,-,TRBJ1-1,CAISRRTGLNTEAFF,TGTGCCATCAGCAGAAGGACAGGACTGAACACTGAAGCTTTCTTT
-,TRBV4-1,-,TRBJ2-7,CASSQDRGVADEQYF,TGCGCCAGCAGCCAAGATAGAGGGGTGGCCGACGAGCAGTACTTC
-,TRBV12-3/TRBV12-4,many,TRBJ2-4,CASSIPGRGLAKNIQYF,TGTGCCAGCTCGATCCCCGGGCGGGGCCTAGCCAAAAACATTCAGTACTTC